The 10 T cell receptor beta chains reported below all come from one sample, sequenced in a study of T cells in Graves' hyperthyroidism and ophthalmopathy. TCR beta CDR3 regions were amplified from RNA. The HTBI primer set served for first-round RT-PCR of the TCR CDR3. TCRdb re-derived calls from the multiplex PCR reads in MiXCR, one entry per CDR3 protein. The sample has about 200,000 distinct CDR3 sequences, about 18% seen once; the top ten hold about 41%. Sequenced material: blood. The receptors were sampled from a man aged 35-49 years with Graves' hyperthyroidism.

V and J are TRBV5-1 and TRBJ1-6; the match to TRBD1 covers 7 bases. V lost 4 bases, J lost 7 bases, and 5 bases stayed unmatched. In germline, CDR1 is SGHRS, CDR2 YFSETQ. The CDR3 runs 14 residues. The CDR3 nucleotides read TGCGCCAGCAGCGCCGGGACAGAGAATTCACCCCTCCACTTT. It encodes CASSAGTENSPLHF.

This clonotype was found a few times. V gene TRBV20-1 combines with J gene TRBJ2-2; D perhaps matches TRBD1 (6 bases). The CDR3 runs to 17 residues. Deletions cut 3 bases from V and 0 bases from J, with 17 bases between. The V gene's germline CDR1 is DFQATT and CDR2 SNEGSKA (reference sequence). The CDR3: CSARDLAQGTNTGELFF. CDR3 bases: TGCAGTGCTAGGGATCTGGCTCAGGGGACGAACACCGGGGAGCTGTTTTTT.

There are many counts of this clonotype. This sequence joins TRBV11-1 and TRBJ2-3, with 8 bases fitting TRBD1. Germline assignment: CDR1 SGHAT and CDR2 FQDESV (reference sequence). Trimming cost V 5 bases and J 10 bases; bases outside gene matches: 8. This CDR3 has 13 residues. This CDR3 reads CASSQGQGGAQYF. The CDR3 DNA reads TGTGCCAGCAGCCAAGGACAGGGAGGCGCGCAGTATTTT.

At least ten counts were recorded for this clonotype. The V call is TRBV2, the J call TRBJ1-1; D might be TRBD1 (5 bases). Trimming removed 6 bases at V and 3 bases at J, with 14 bases between. This CDR3 spans 14 amino acids. Germline values: CDR1 SNHLY, CDR2 FYNNEI. DNA of the CDR3: TGTGCCAGCAGAGGGGACCGTACCGACACTGAAGCTTTCTTT. It specifies CASRGDRTDTEAFF.

V usage is TRBV7-2 and J usage is TRBJ1-2; D is unclear. The CDR3 has 16 residues. In germline, CDR1 is SGHTA, CDR2 FQGNSA. Trimming stripped 1 base from V and 1 base from J, with 13 bases between. The CDR3 DNA reads TGTGCCAGCAGCTTAGGGTCTGGGTCTTATAACTATGGCTACACCTTC. Its translation: CASSLGSGSYNYGYTF.

At least ten counts were recorded for this clonotype. This chain connects TRBV7-6 to TRBJ2-1; D is unresolved. The germline V gene has CDR1 SGHVS and CDR2 FNYEAQ. Trimming cost V 4 bases and J 10 bases, with 14 bases left between them. The CDR3 loop spans 13 amino acids. Here the CDR3 reads CASSSLGLGEQFF. In DNA, the CDR3 is TGTGCCAGCAGCTCTCTTGGGTTGGGGGAGCAGTTCTTC.

This clonotype was recorded once. The rearrangement uses TRBV7-9 and TRBJ1-1, with 9 bases that match TRBD1. V was clipped by 5 bases and J by 1 base; unmatched bases: 5. CDR1 and CDR2 from the germline V gene are SEHNR and FQNEAQ (reference sequence). The CDR3 loop spans 15 amino acids. As DNA, the CDR3 is TGTGCCAGCAGCCCGGGACAGGGCCAGAACACTGAAGCTTTCTTT. This translates into CASSPGQGQNTEAFF.

The J gene is TRBJ1-1, the V gene TRBV6-4; TRBD1 is a possible D gene (5 bases). This CDR3 spans 14 amino acids. Germline loops: CDR1 MRHNA, CDR2 SNTAGT. V lost 5 bases and J lost 5, with 15 bases in between. In DNA, the CDR3 is TGTGCCAGCAGTTACGAGGGGATTTCGACTGAAGCTTTCTTT. Its protein product is CASSYEGISTEAFF.

Concerning this clonotype: One end of the junction varies from germline; a read error may be responsible. The V gene is TRBV10-3, the J gene TRBJ2-1, with D possibly being TRBD2 (6 bases). The CDR3 extends over 14 amino acids. Germline CDR1 ENHRY, CDR2 SYGVKD. CDR3 in amino acids: CATLGTQEGNEQLF. The CDR3 DNA reads TGTGCCACCCTCGGGACTCAAGAAGGCAATGAGCAGCTCTTC.

This rearrangement joins TRBV28 to TRBJ2-5; tentative D call: TRBD2 (7 bases). This CDR3 comprises 16 residues. V dropped 2 bases and J dropped 5 bases, with 18 bases sitting between them. The germline gives CDR1 MDHEN, CDR2 SYDVKM. Here the CDR3 reads CASSLPGGRELETQYF. CDR3 nucleotides: TGTGCCAGCAGTTTACCCGGGGGGCGGGAGTTGGAGACCCAGTACTTC.